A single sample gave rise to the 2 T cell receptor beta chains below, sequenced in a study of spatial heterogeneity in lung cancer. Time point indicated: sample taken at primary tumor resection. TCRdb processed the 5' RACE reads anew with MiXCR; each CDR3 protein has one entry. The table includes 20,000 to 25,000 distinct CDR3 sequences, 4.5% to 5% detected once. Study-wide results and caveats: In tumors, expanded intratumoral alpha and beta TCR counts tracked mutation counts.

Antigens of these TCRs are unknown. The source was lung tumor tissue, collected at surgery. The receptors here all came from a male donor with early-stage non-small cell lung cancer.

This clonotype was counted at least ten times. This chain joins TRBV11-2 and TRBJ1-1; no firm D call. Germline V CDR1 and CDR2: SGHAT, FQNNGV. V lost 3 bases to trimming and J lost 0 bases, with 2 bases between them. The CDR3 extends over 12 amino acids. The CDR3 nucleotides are TGTGCCAGCAGCTTCGTGAACACTGAAGCTTTCTTT. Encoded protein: CASSFVNTEAFF. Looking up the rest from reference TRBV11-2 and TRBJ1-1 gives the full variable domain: EAGVAQSPRYKIIEKRQSVAFWCNPISGHATLYWYQQILGQGPKLLIQFQNNGVVDDSQLPKDRFSAERLKGVDSTLKIQPAKLEDSAVYLCASSFVNTEAFFGQGTRLTVV.

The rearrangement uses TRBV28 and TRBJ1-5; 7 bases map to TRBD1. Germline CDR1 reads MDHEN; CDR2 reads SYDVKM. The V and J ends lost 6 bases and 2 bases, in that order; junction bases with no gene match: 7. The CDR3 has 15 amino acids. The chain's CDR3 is CASSQGGGGNQPQHF. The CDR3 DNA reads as TGTGCCAGCAGCCAGGGGGGTGGAGGCAATCAGCCCCAGCATTTT.